The rows below give T cell receptor beta chains drawn from one sample of a study of CD8 T cells in Susac syndrome. From the immunoSEQ multiplex PCR reads, TCRdb called clonotypes with MiXCR, one entry per CDR3 protein. There are fewer than 300,000 distinct CDR3 sequences in the sample; roughly 84% occur only once, and approximately 0.11% lies in the top ten. Sequencing input: CD8+ T cells from PBMCs. The receptors shown here come from a human donor with multiple sclerosis. Each CDR3 is given with its conserved first and last residue. The D gene is left open where the match is weak. Some rows mark clone size as missing; the rest say once, few, many or name a class of expanded clone.

clone_size	v_call	j_call	d_call	cdr3_aa	cdr3_nt
.	TRBV29-1	TRBJ1-4	.	CSVVKGGGEKLFF	TGCAGCGTTGTAAAGGGGGGTGGGGAAAAACTGTTTTTT
once	TRBV4-1	TRBJ2-1	TRBD2	CASSLLRGGPGNEQFF	TGCGCCAGCAGCCTTCTGCGGGGAGGGCCCGGCAATGAGCAGTTCTTC
.	TRBV4-1	TRBJ1-1	.	CASSHRGDEAFF	TGCGCCAGCAGCCATCGGGGGGATGAAGCTTTCTTT
.	TRBV2	TRBJ2-3	TRBD2	CASSERLAASTDTQYF	TGTGCCAGCAGTGAAAGACTAGCGGCGAGCACAGATACGCAGTATTTT
.	TRBV28	TRBJ1-1	.	CASSPFWTSRRNTEAFF	TGTGCCAGCAGCCCTTTTTGGACATCAAGGAGGAACACTGAAGCTTTCTTT
.	TRBV5-1	TRBJ2-7	.	CASRGLNYEQYF	TGCGCCAGCAGGGGACTTAACTACGAGCAGTACTTC
.	TRBV6-2/TRBV6-3	TRBJ2-7	.	CASSYGWTYEQYF	TGTGCCAGCAGTTACGGGTGGACCTACGAGCAGTACTTC
.	TRBV11-2	TRBJ2-1	TRBD2	CASSLVSGSRNEQFF	TGTGCCAGCAGCTTAGTAAGCGGGAGCCGCAATGAGCAGTTCTTC
.	TRBV6-5	TRBJ2-3	.	CASSQLQGSTDTQYF	TGTGCCAGCAGTCAGCTTCAGGGAAGCACAGATACGCAGTATTTT
.	TRBV20-1	TRBJ2-2	.	CSARDLSVTAGELFF	TGCAGTGCTAGAGATCTTTCCGTAACGGCCGGGGAGCTGTTTTTT
.	TRBV19	TRBJ1-4	.	CASSMSEGPVNEKLFF	TGTGCCAGTAGTATGTCGGAGGGACCGGTTAATGAAAAACTGTTTTTT
.	TRBV2	TRBJ2-1	.	CASSEARKGVF	TGTGCCAGCAGTGAAGCGCGAAAAGGGGTCTTC
.	TRBV14	TRBJ2-1	TRBD2	CASSQVGSGRNEQFF	TGTGCCAGCAGCCAAGTAGGTAGCGGGAGGAATGAGCAGTTCTTC
.	TRBV6-5	TRBJ2-1	TRBD1	CASSYSKHRGYNEQFF	TGTGCCAGCAGTTACTCGAAGCACAGGGGCTACAATGAGCAGTTCTTC
.	TRBV6-5	TRBJ2-7	.	CATLGGRYEQYF	TGTGCCACACTCGGGGGCAGGTACGAGCAGTACTTC
.	TRBV11-2	TRBJ2-1	TRBD2	CASSLMGPLAGGPLDEQFF	TGTGCCAGCAGCTTAATGGGGCCTCTAGCGGGAGGGCCCTTGGATGAGCAGTTCTTC
few	TRBV7-9	TRBJ1-1	TRBD1	CASSLRDRLNTEAFF	TGTGCCAGCAGCCTCCGGGACAGGTTGAACACTGAAGCTTTCTTT